This T cell receptor beta chain is from a study of siplizumab effects on memory and regulatory T cells. Study results and caveats: Unstimulated subsets contained matches for only a minor fraction of alloreactive clones.

As regards this clone: Its antigen is undetermined.

Germline CDR1 and CDR2: SGHNT and YYREEE (reference sequence). CDR3 size: 16 residues. Unmatched junction bases numbered 9, after V lost 2 bases and J lost 3 bases. The repertoire was sequenced with immunoSEQ multiplex PCR; TCRdb's copy has only in-frame clones and lacks some. The data hold around 110,000 clones, with 94% observed a single time. The origin of this receptor is a human donor in good health. The J gene is TRBJ1-1, the V gene TRBV5-4; TRBD1 matches 8 bases. The source material was non-Treg CD4+ T cells sorted from blood. The CDR3, as DNA: TGTGCCAGCAGCTTAAAATGGCAGGGGGCGTACACTGAAGCTTTCTTT. Encoded protein: CASSLKWQGAYTEAFF.